This TCR beta chain derives from a study of cytomegalovirus exposure and HLA in healthy donors. 60 Vbeta and 13 Jbeta primers were used in PCR. Generated by immunoSEQ multiplex PCR, the TCRdb table keeps only in-frame clones and is missing some. The table lists 110,000 to 150,000 clones, over 70% of them singletons, with 1.5% to 2% in the top ten. Germline V gene sequence: CDR1 SGHDT, CDR2 YYEEEE. The CDR3 has 16 residues. V lost 0 bases and J lost 4; bases outside the gene matches: 7. The chain recombines TRBV5-6 with TRBJ2-7, with 10 bases lining up with TRBD1. This sequence was found in a woman between 35 and 50 years old in good health and CMV-seronegative. The source material was PBMCs. CDR3 coding DNA: TGTGCCAGCAGCTTGGTTGTGGGGACAGGGGCGTACGAGCAGTACTTC. It specifies CASSLVVGTGAYEQYF.